A single sample is the source of the 8 T cell receptor beta chains below, sequenced in a study of blood T cells in healthy people across ages. A J-beta primer mix and a sample-barcoded 5' primer were used in a second PCR of about 7 to 12 cycles. One entry per CDR3 protein, called by TCRdb with MiXCR from the 5' RACE reads. Seen here are 1.2 million to 1.5 million distinct CDR3 sequences, 42% observed once, and the top ten hold 7% to 9.5%. Sequences were obtained from blood. Source of these receptors: a woman younger than 35 in good health.

V gene TRBV27 combines with J gene TRBJ2-6; perhaps D is TRBD1 or TRBD2 (5 bases each). The CDR3 length is 15 residues. CDR1 and CDR2 from the germline V gene are MNHEY and SMNVEV (reference sequence). V shed 3 bases and J shed 2 bases, with 8 bases lying between them. The chain's CDR3 is CASSFWDAGANVLTF. The DNA of the CDR3 is TGTGCCAGCAGTTTCTGGGACGCTGGGGCCAACGTCCTGACTTTC.

Worth noting for this clonotype: Its ends do not fully match the called genes, so a read error is possible. The chain employs TRBV6-6 and TRBJ2-1; perhaps D is TRBD1 or TRBD2 (5 bases each). The CDR3 extends over 16 amino acids. The germline CDR1 and CDR2 sequences are MNHNY and SVGAGI (reference sequence). DNA for the CDR3: TGTGCCAGTAGTTACCCAGTGGGGGTGAGCGACAATGAGCAGTTCTTC. It specifies CASSYPVGVSDNEQFF.

V is TRBV6-1 and J is TRBJ2-5; D not resolved. CDR1 is MNHNS, CDR2 SASEGT, per germline. The V gene lost 6 bases and the J gene lost 5 bases, with 19 bases spanning the gap. CDR3 length: 15 residues. In nucleotides, the CDR3 is TGTGCCAGCAGGAGTCGCCTACGTTCTGAGGAGACCCAGTACTTC. It specifies CASRSRLRSEETQYF.

This clonotype showed up just a few times. This chain connects TRBV27 to TRBJ1-2, with unresolved D. The CDR3 sequence is 15 residues long. V shed 6 bases and J shed 6 bases, with 20 bases lying between them. Germline values: CDR1 MNHEY, CDR2 SMNVEV (reference sequence). CDR3 loop: CASSSLRPTFDGYTF. As DNA, the CDR3 is TGTGCCAGCAGCTCCCTGAGGCCTACATTCGATGGCTACACCTTC.

The CDR3 protein is CASSRTIGQGDGYTF. In DNA, the CDR3 is TGTGCCAGCAGCCGTACGATAGGGCAGGGGGATGGCTACACCTTC. The chain couples TRBV11-2 to TRBJ1-2; 7 bases agree with TRBD1. In germline, CDR1 is SGHAT, CDR2 FQNNGV. The V segment lost 5 bases and the J segment 6 bases; nucleotides outside the gene matches: 12. There are 15 residues in the CDR3.

The chain has TRBV7-2 and TRBJ1-2; D is undetermined. The germline V and J ends were trimmed by 1 base and 0 bases, with 9 bases remaining between them. The length of the CDR3 is 15 residues. From germline, CDR1 is SGHTA and CDR2 FQGNSA. CDR3 loop: CASSLDRPANYGYTF. DNA of the CDR3: TGTGCCAGCAGCTTAGATCGCCCGGCTAACTATGGCTACACCTTC.

The chain couples TRBV20-1 to TRBJ1-6; 8 bases are a match to TRBD1. J lost 6 bases, V lost 5 bases, and 6 bases had no gene match. CDR3 length: 14 residues. Looked up from germline, CDR1 is DFQATT and CDR2 is SNEGSKA (reference sequence). The CDR3 nucleotides read TGCAGTGCTCGATTGACAGGGGTTAATTCACCCCTCCACTTT. Its translation is CSARLTGVNSPLHF.

The genes are TRBV2 and TRBJ2-7; D gene uncertain. V lost 8 bases to trimming and J lost 4 bases, with 6 bases between them. This CDR3 spans 10 amino acids. Germline V CDR1 and CDR2: SNHLY, FYNNEI. DNA for the CDR3: TGTGCCAGCCGTTGGTACGAGCAGTACTTC. This gives the protein CASRWYEQYF.